These T cell receptor beta chains were read from a single sample in a study of human T cells and chemical hapten exposure. TCRdb re-derived calls from the RACE reads in MiXCR, one entry per CDR3 protein. The sample gives 75,000 to 100,000 distinct CDR3 sequences, 9.5% to 15% of which show up once; 2% to 2.5% is in the top ten. Sequences were derived from whole blood, sampled in connection with sensitization to the hapten diphenylcyclopropenone (DPC). These receptors were taken from a woman in her 40s with alopecia areata. Some clones in this sample may be carry-over from other donors' samples. CDR3s include the opening cysteine and the closing phenylalanine or tryptophan. The D gene is left open where the match is weak. Size tells how often a clone was seen (once, few, many) or the class of an expanded clone, and some rows leave it out.

abundance	v_gene	d_gene	j_gene	CDR3nt	CDR3aa
-	TRBV11-2	-	TRBJ2-1	TGTGCCAGCAGCTTAGCACCGAGGAATGAGCAGTTCTTC	CASSLAPRNEQFF
once	TRBV7-3	-	TRBJ2-1	TGTGCCAGCAGCCTCCGTGGGGCCTACAATGAGCAGTTCTTC	CASSLRGAYNEQFF
-	TRBV11-2	-	TRBJ2-7	TGTGCCAGCAGCTTAGAGGGGCACGAGCAGTACTTC	CASSLEGHEQYF
-	TRBV7-6	-	TRBJ2-3	TGTGCCAGCAGCTTAAGCTGGCGAGATACGCAGTATTTT	CASSLSWRDTQYF
-	TRBV29-1	TRBD1	TRBJ2-3	TGCAGCGTTGATCAGACTGGACAGGGGGTAGATACGCAGTATTTT	CSVDQTGQGVDTQYF
few	TRBV6-2/TRBV6-3	-	TRBJ2-2	TGTGCCAGCACCGTATCGCTGGGGAGGCAGGGCACCGGGGAGCTGTTTTTT	CASTVSLGRQGTGELFF
-	TRBV11-2	TRBD2	TRBJ2-1	TGTGCCAGCAGCTACGGGACTAGCGGGAATCGGCAGTTCTTC	CASSYGTSGNRQFF
-	TRBV23-1	-	TRBJ2-7	TGCGCCAGCAGAGAATGGTCCAGGGAATACGAGCAGTACTTC	CASREWSREYEQYF
few	TRBV7-9	TRBD2	TRBJ2-3	TGTGCCAGCAGCTTAGGTACTAGCGGGGATACGCAGTATTTT	CASSLGTSGDTQYF
-	TRBV6-2/TRBV6-3	-	TRBJ2-2	TGTGCCAGCAGTCCTTCTCGGAGATTGAACACCGGGGAGCTGTTTTTT	CASSPSRRLNTGELFF
few	TRBV20-1	-	TRBJ1-2	TGCAGTGCTAGAGCCAGTCTTAACTATGGCTACACCTTC	CSARASLNYGYTF
few	TRBV4-3	-	TRBJ1-2	TGCGCCAGCAGCCAAGATGCGGAGACTAACTATGGCTACACCTTC	CASSQDAETNYGYTF
-	TRBV7-9	-	TRBJ2-2	TGTGCCAGCAGCTCAGGGGTGGGCACCGGGGAGCTGTTTTTT	CASSSGVGTGELFF
-	TRBV10-3	-	TRBJ1-5	TGTGCCATCAGTGCTACAGGGAGCAATCAGCCCCAGCATTTT	CAISATGSNQPQHF
few	TRBV28	-	TRBJ2-3	TGTGCCAGCATCCCCCTGAATGGGCAAATTAGCACAGATACGCAGTATTTT	CASIPLNGQISTDTQYF
-	TRBV10-3	-	TRBJ2-5	TGTGCCATGTCGGGGGAAAGAGAGACCCAGTACTTC	CAMSGERETQYF
-	TRBV7-2	TRBD1	TRBJ2-7	TGTGCCAGCAGCACGGGACAGCTCTCCTACGAGCAGTACTTC	CASSTGQLSYEQYF
few	TRBV28	-	TRBJ1-2	TGTGCCAGCCTAGCTAACTATGGCTACACCTTC	CASLANYGYTF
few	TRBV29-1	-	TRBJ2-3	TGCAGCGCCGCGCGGGATAAACAAGATACGCAGTATTTT	CSAARDKQDTQYF
-	TRBV9	-	TRBJ2-2	TGTGCCAGCAGCGTGTCTCCGGGGAGGACCACCGGGGAGCTGTTTTTT	CASSVSPGRTTGELFF
-	TRBV19	-	TRBJ2-7	TGTACCAGTTTACCCAACAGCGGGTCGGCGGACGAGCAGTACTTC	CTSLPNSGSADEQYF
-	TRBV6-2/TRBV6-3	-	TRBJ2-1	TGTGCCAGCAGTTACTCGGACGGGAGCAATGAGCAGTTCTTC	CASSYSDGSNEQFF
-	TRBV7-6	TRBD2	TRBJ2-1	TGTGCCAGCAGCTTAACCTTTAGCGGGAGCAAACTCTCCTACAATGAGCAGTTCTTC	CASSLTFSGSKLSYNEQFF
-	TRBV7-9	-	TRBJ2-3	TGTGCCAGCAGCTTAGAAGCAGAGACGCAGTATTTT	CASSLEAETQYF
-	TRBV27	-	TRBJ2-2	TGTGCCAGCAGCACCTACCACAGGGGACTGAACACCGGGGAGCTGTTTTTT	CASSTYHRGLNTGELFF
-	TRBV6-2/TRBV6-3	TRBD2	TRBJ2-7	TGTGCCAGCAGTTACGCAGGACTAGCGGGTCGCTCCTACGAGCAGTACTTC	CASSYAGLAGRSYEQYF
few	TRBV6-4	-	TRBJ1-4	TGTGCCAGCAGTGACGGCCAACTGGGTGCAAATGAAAAACTGTTTTTT	CASSDGQLGANEKLFF
-	TRBV6-2/TRBV6-3	TRBD2	TRBJ2-3	TGTGCCAGCAGACCCTCGCCTCTAGCGGGAATTTTGCCCGATACGCAGTATTTT	CASRPSPLAGILPDTQYF
-	TRBV29-1	-	TRBJ2-7	TGCAGCGTTGTAGTAACCTACGAGCAGTACTTC	CSVVVTYEQYF
few	TRBV2	TRBD1	TRBJ1-2	TGTGCCAGCAGTGAGGGGGCAGGGGGCCTCTATGGCTACACCTTC	CASSEGAGGLYGYTF
few	TRBV6-2/TRBV6-3	TRBD1	TRBJ2-7	TGTGCCAGCAGCACAGGGGAACAAGAGCAGTACTTC	CASSTGEQEQYF
-	TRBV2	-	TRBJ1-5	TGTGCCAGCAGTGTCCAGGGTGTCAATCAGCCCCAGCATTTT	CASSVQGVNQPQHF
few	TRBV7-7	TRBD2	TRBJ2-5	TGTGCTAGCAGCCAACTAGCGGGAGGCCCGGGTGAGACCCAGTACTTC	CASSQLAGGPGETQYF
many	TRBV18	TRBD1	TRBJ1-4	TGTGCCAGCTCGGCCGGGACAGGGGAAAAACTGTTTTTT	CASSAGTGEKLFF
few	TRBV10-3	-	TRBJ2-3	TGTGCCATCAGTGGTCGAGCGGCTAGCACAGATACGCAGTATTTT	CAISGRAASTDTQYF
-	TRBV6-5	-	TRBJ1-1	TGTGCCAGCAGTTACTCGAAGTACACTGAAGCTTTCTTT	CASSYSKYTEAFF
few	TRBV6-5	-	TRBJ2-7	TGTGCCGTACAAGGGGGTCCAGGGAATGGCGAGCAGTACTTC	CAVQGGPGNGEQYF
-	TRBV15	-	TRBJ2-7	TGTGCCACCAGCAGATCCCGGGGAACCTACGAGCAGTACTTC	CATSRSRGTYEQYF
many	TRBV7-2	TRBD2	TRBJ2-1	TGTGCCAGCAGCTTAGGGGCGGGAGTAAACCACAATGAGCAGTTCTTC	CASSLGAGVNHNEQFF
-	TRBV28	TRBD2	TRBJ2-3	TGTGCCAGCGTCGGGGGGAACACAGATACGCAGTATTTT	CASVGGNTDTQYF
-	TRBV29-1	TRBD2	TRBJ2-1	TGCAGCGTGGAGCCGGGACTAGCGGGAGGGATTCGGATCTTC	CSVEPGLAGGIRIF
-	TRBV4-1	-	TRBJ2-3	TGCGCCAGCAGCTCCCGCTGGGCGGGGAGCACAGATACGCAGTATTTT	CASSSRWAGSTDTQYF
-	TRBV27	-	TRBJ1-2	TGTGCCAGCAGTTTTCAGCAGGGCTATGGCTACACCTTC	CASSFQQGYGYTF
-	TRBV28	-	TRBJ1-4	TGTGCCAGCAGGGGGGATAATGAAAAACTGTTTTTT	CASRGDNEKLFF
many	TRBV7-2	TRBD2	TRBJ2-3	TGTGCCAGCAGCCCGGGGGGACTAGCGTTCACAGATACGCAGTATTTT	CASSPGGLAFTDTQYF
-	TRBV28	-	TRBJ2-3	TGTGCCAGCAGAAACGGAGGGGCGACAGATACGCAGTATTTT	CASRNGGATDTQYF
-	TRBV11-2	-	TRBJ1-1	TGTGCCAGCAGTCTCCCGGCTGAAGCTTTCTTT	CASSLPAEAFF
many	TRBV20-1	TRBD2	TRBJ2-1	TGCAGTGCTAGAGATAGGTATCAGGCGGGAGTAATGGGCAATGAGCAGTTCTTC	CSARDRYQAGVMGNEQFF
-	TRBV2	-	TRBJ1-1	TGTGCCAGCAGGGGGCGCGAGGGCACTGAAGCTTTCTTT	CASRGREGTEAFF
-	TRBV28	-	TRBJ2-5	TGTGCCAGCAGTTTATCTGCACGGGGGGAGACCCAGTACTTC	CASSLSARGETQYF
once	TRBV9	TRBD2	TRBJ2-7	TGTGCCAGCAGCGTATATGCGGGAGTCGAGTACGAGCAGTACTTC	CASSVYAGVEYEQYF
-	TRBV7-9	TRBD2	TRBJ2-5	TGTGCCAGCAGCTTGCCGGGACTAGCGGCCCAAGAGACCCAGTACTTC	CASSLPGLAAQETQYF
-	TRBV2	TRBD1	TRBJ2-7	TGTGCCAGCAGCCAACCGGGACAGGGTCTAGGGTCCTACGAGCAGTACTTC	CASSQPGQGLGSYEQYF
-	TRBV10-2	-	TRBJ2-5	TGCGCCAGCAGTGGATGGGGGGCCAAACAAGAGACCCAGTACTTC	CASSGWGAKQETQYF
-	TRBV12-3/TRBV12-4	TRBD1	TRBJ2-5	TGTGCCAGCAGTTCCCTCCCCGACAGGGGGTACCAAGAGACCCAGTACTTC	CASSSLPDRGYQETQYF
few	TRBV6-2/TRBV6-3	-	TRBJ1-5	TGTGCCAGCAACTTATTACCGGACAGCAATCAGCCCCAGCATTTT	CASNLLPDSNQPQHF
few	TRBV3-1	TRBD1	TRBJ2-3	TGTGCCAGCAGCCAAGCAGGGACAGGGGAGACGCAGTATTTT	CASSQAGTGETQYF
few	TRBV24-1	TRBD2	TRBJ2-3	TGTGCCACCAGTGATTTGACGGCGGGAGCTCCGCAGTATTTT	CATSDLTAGAPQYF
-	TRBV4-3	TRBD2	TRBJ2-7	TGCGCCAGCAGCCAAGAATGGATGTCTAGCGGGAGGGCTTTGTCCTCCTACGAGCAGTACTTC	CASSQEWMSSGRALSSYEQYF